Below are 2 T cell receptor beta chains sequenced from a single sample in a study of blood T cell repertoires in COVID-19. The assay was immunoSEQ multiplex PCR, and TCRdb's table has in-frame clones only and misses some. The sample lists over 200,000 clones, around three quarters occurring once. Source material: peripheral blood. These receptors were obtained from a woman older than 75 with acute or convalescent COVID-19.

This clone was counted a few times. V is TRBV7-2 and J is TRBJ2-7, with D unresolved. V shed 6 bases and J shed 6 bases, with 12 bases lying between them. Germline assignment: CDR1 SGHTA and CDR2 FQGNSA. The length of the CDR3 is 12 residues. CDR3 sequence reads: CASSPTFLEQYF. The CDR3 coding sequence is TGTGCCAGCAGTCCTACCTTTCTCGAGCAGTACTTC.

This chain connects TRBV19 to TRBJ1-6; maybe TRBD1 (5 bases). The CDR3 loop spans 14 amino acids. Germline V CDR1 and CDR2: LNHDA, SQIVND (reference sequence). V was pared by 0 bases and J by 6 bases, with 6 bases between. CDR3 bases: TGTGCCAGTAGTATAGACGGGGGTAATTCACCCCTCCACTTT. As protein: CASSIDGGNSPLHF.